This T cell receptor (beta chain) was captured by sequencing in a study of monozygotic twins with inflammatory bowel disease. TCRalpha and TCRbeta cDNA went through nested PCRs of roughly 17 and 9 cycles, two in total. From its re-call of the 5' RACE reads, TCRdb lists each CDR3 protein once, without DNA. This sample's table has approximately 210,000 distinct CDR3 sequences. CDR3 length equals 13 residues. Germline V gene lookup returns CDR1 SEHNR and CDR2 FQNEAQ (reference sequence). The chain combines TRBV7-9 with TRBJ2-5; the D gene TCRdb calls, TRBD1, cannot be checked with no DNA. Source material: blood. This receptor was identified in a human donor with ulcerative colitis or Crohn's disease, or a healthy co-twin of an affected twin (not recorded which). The CDR3 reads CASSFDSQETQYF. The entire variable domain, with the rest obtained from reference TRBV7-9 and TRBJ2-5, is as follows: DTGVSQNPRHKITKRGQNVTFRCDPISEHNRLYWYRQTLGQGPEFLTYFQNEAQLEKSRLLSDRFSAERPKGSFSTLEIQRTEQGDSAMYLCASSFDSQETQYFGPGTRLLVL.